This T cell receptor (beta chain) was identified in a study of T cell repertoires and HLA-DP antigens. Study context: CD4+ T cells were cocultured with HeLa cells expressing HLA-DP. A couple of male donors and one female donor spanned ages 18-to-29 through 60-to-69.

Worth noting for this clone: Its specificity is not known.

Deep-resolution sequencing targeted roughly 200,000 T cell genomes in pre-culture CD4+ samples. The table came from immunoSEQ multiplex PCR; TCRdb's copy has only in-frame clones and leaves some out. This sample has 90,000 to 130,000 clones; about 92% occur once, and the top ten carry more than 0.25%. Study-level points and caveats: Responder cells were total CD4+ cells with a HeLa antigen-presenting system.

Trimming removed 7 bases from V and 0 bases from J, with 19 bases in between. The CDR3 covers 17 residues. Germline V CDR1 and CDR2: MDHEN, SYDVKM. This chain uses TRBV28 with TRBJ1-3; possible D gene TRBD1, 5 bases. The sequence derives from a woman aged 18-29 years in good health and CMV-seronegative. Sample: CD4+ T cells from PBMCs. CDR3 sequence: CASKFPRGSRSGNTIYF. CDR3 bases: TGTGCCAGCAAATTCCCGCGGGGCTCGCGCTCTGGAAACACCATATATTTT.